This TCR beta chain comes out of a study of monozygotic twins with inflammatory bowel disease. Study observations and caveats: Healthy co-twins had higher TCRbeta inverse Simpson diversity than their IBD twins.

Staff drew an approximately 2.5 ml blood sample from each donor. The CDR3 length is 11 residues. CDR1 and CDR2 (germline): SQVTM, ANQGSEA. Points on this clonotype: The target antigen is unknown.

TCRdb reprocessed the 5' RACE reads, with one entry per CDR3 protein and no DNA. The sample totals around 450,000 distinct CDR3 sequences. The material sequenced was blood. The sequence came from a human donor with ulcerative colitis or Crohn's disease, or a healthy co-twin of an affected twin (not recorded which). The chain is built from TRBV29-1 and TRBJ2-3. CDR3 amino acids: CSVTWLDTQYF.